This TCR beta chain was retrieved from a study of regulatory T cells in long-lasting Graves disease. Building the TCR beta libraries relied on iRepertoire HTBI primers, and CDR3 regions underwent Arm-PCR. MiXCR was run by TCRdb on the multiplex PCR reads, yielding one entry per CDR3 protein. The data contain 420,000 or so distinct CDR3 sequences, roughly a quarter of them singletons. The time point is: persistent/refractory GD, antithyroid drugs over 5 years with positive TRAb. RNA from PBMCs was the source of the TCR library. This CDR3 has 16 residues. Germline V gene sequence: CDR1 MNHGY, CDR2 SVAAGI. V was pared by 3 bases and J by 1 base, with 15 bases between. In its sample, this clonotype was seen many times.

This chain uses TRBV6-9 with TRBJ1-2; possibly TRBD1 for D (5 bases). The TCR sequence derives from a female donor with Graves disease. The specimen comprised peripheral blood mononuclear cells (PBMCs), sampled when the disease was refractory, from a patient treated with antithyroid drugs. This CDR3 is CASSYRTGTDNYGYTF. The CDR3 coding sequence is TGTGCCAGCAGTTACCGAACCGGGACTGATAACTATGGCTACACCTTC.